This T cell receptor beta chain was documented in a study of blood T cell repertoires in COVID-19. Study summary: Material from acute and convalescent COVID-19 was sourced from the United States, Italy and Spain. Nucleic acid was either cDNA or gDNA, and it came from T cells, B-cell-depleted T cells, or PBMCs.

In the source study's methods: Amplification from reference gene primers served as the basis for estimated nucleated cell counts. Sequenced by immunoSEQ multiplex PCR; TCRdb stores in-frame clones only, minus some. The V and J calls and clone size are taken from that table; D and trimming were inferred from the DNA. Of over 150,000 clones listed, 84% are singletons. Germline lookup yields CDR1 KGHDR and CDR2 SFDVKD. Trimming shortened V by 3 bases and J by 5 bases, and 15 bases separated the two germline ends. This CDR3 has 15 amino acids. The sample consisted of peripheral blood. The source of this sequence is a man younger than 35 with active or convalescent COVID-19. The V and J genes are TRBV24-1 and TRBJ2-5; D perhaps matches TRBD1 (6 bases). The CDR3 loop is CATSDRGGSGETQYF. The CDR3 DNA sequence: TGTGCCACCAGTGATCGAGGGGGTTCGGGGGAGACCCAGTACTTC.